These T cell receptor beta chains were read from a single sample in a study of Ad26.COV2.S vaccination and SARS-CoV-2 variants. TCRdb keeps only in-frame clones here, not all; method: immunoSEQ multiplex PCR. This table has around 370,000 clones, around 92% appearing once. The material was peripheral blood, obtained after recovery from COVID-19. The source of these receptors is a human donor who had recovered from COVID-19. Both conserved end residues are part of each CDR3. The D gene is left open where the match is weak. The size entry is marked missing in some rows and otherwise reads once, few, many or a size class.

v_call: TRBV27
d_call: TRBD1
j_call: TRBJ1-5
clone_size: .
cdr3_aa: CASSLGGTGGQPQHF
cdr3_nt: TGTGCCAGCAGTTTAGGGGGGACAGGGGGACAGCCCCAGCATTTT

v_call: TRBV11-3
d_call: .
j_call: TRBJ2-3
clone_size: .
cdr3_aa: CASSPDTDTQYF
cdr3_nt: TGTGCCAGCAGCCCAGACACAGATACGCAGTATTTT

v_call: TRBV6-4
d_call: .
j_call: TRBJ1-6
clone_size: few
cdr3_aa: CASSLQHTPLHF
cdr3_nt: TGTGCCAGCAGCCTCCAACATACACCCCTCCACTTT

v_call: TRBV5-1
d_call: TRBD2
j_call: TRBJ2-2
clone_size: .
cdr3_aa: CASSTTSGGGTGELFF
cdr3_nt: TGCGCCAGCAGCACAACTAGCGGGGGGGGCACCGGGGAGCTGTTTTTT

v_call: TRBV7-9
d_call: .
j_call: TRBJ1-3
clone_size: .
cdr3_aa: CASTLTTRSGNTIYF
cdr3_nt: TGTGCCAGCACCCTTACGACTCGGTCTGGAAACACCATATATTTT

v_call: TRBV19
d_call: .
j_call: TRBJ1-1
clone_size: .
cdr3_aa: CASSITPENTEAFF
cdr3_nt: TGTGCCAGTAGTATAACCCCAGAAAACACTGAAGCTTTCTTT

v_call: TRBV9
d_call: TRBD2
j_call: TRBJ2-5
clone_size: .
cdr3_aa: CASSVVSGRQETQYF
cdr3_nt: TGTGCCAGCAGCGTTGTTAGCGGGAGACAAGAGACCCAGTACTTC

v_call: TRBV13
d_call: .
j_call: TRBJ1-4
clone_size: .
cdr3_aa: CASSLGGFEGEKLFF
cdr3_nt: TGTGCCAGCAGCTTAGGGGGCTTTGAGGGAGAAAAACTGTTTTTT

v_call: TRBV9
d_call: .
j_call: TRBJ2-3
clone_size: .
cdr3_aa: CASSTAGTAGTDTQYF
cdr3_nt: TGTGCCAGCAGCACGGCCGGGACTGCGGGCACAGATACGCAGTATTTT

v_call: TRBV6-5
d_call: .
j_call: TRBJ1-1
clone_size: .
cdr3_aa: CASSPSRGGGVAFF
cdr3_nt: TGTGCCAGCAGTCCGTCCAGGGGAGGGGGGGTAGCTTTCTTT

v_call: TRBV5-1
d_call: TRBD1
j_call: TRBJ2-7
clone_size: .
cdr3_aa: CASSGGQETYEQYF
cdr3_nt: TGCGCCAGCAGCGGTGGACAGGAGACCTACGAGCAGTACTTC

v_call: TRBV12-3/TRBV12-4
d_call: TRBD1
j_call: TRBJ1-4
clone_size: .
cdr3_aa: CASSTGVVGKLFF
cdr3_nt: TGTGCCAGCAGCACAGGGGTAGTAGGAAAACTGTTTTTT

v_call: TRBV19
d_call: .
j_call: TRBJ2-1
clone_size: once
cdr3_aa: CASMRGGLPYNEQFF
cdr3_nt: TGTGCCAGTATGCGGGGTGGACTACCCTACAATGAGCAGTTCTTC

v_call: TRBV4-1
d_call: TRBD2
j_call: TRBJ2-1
clone_size: .
cdr3_aa: CASSPLAGGLTYNEQFF
cdr3_nt: TGCGCCAGCAGCCCCCTAGCGGGGGGGCTCACCTACAATGAGCAGTTCTTC

v_call: TRBV18
d_call: TRBD1
j_call: TRBJ1-2
clone_size: .
cdr3_aa: CASSPYQDRGNDGYTF
cdr3_nt: TGTGCCAGCTCACCATACCAAGACAGGGGTAATGATGGCTACACCTTC

v_call: TRBV9
d_call: .
j_call: TRBJ2-1
clone_size: .
cdr3_aa: CASSVVLTPIGGEQFF
cdr3_nt: TGTGCCAGCAGCGTAGTACTAACTCCCATCGGCGGTGAGCAGTTCTTC

v_call: TRBV28
d_call: .
j_call: TRBJ2-7
clone_size: .
cdr3_aa: CASSLTEVLLYEQYF
cdr3_nt: TGTGCCAGCAGTTTAACCGAGGTATTACTCTACGAGCAGTACTTC

v_call: TRBV5-1
d_call: .
j_call: TRBJ2-1
clone_size: once
cdr3_aa: CASSLPGTYNEQFF
cdr3_nt: TGCGCCAGCAGCTTGCCGGGGACGTACAATGAGCAGTTCTTC

v_call: TRBV9
d_call: .
j_call: TRBJ1-2
clone_size: .
cdr3_aa: CASSVPGRYGYTF
cdr3_nt: TGTGCCAGCAGCGTACCGGGACGATATGGCTACACCTTC

v_call: TRBV12-5
d_call: .
j_call: TRBJ2-2
clone_size: .
cdr3_aa: CASGWGTIVSGELFF
cdr3_nt: TGTGCTAGTGGTTGGGGGACCATAGTATCCGGGGAGCTGTTTTTT

v_call: TRBV29-1
d_call: .
j_call: TRBJ1-5
clone_size: .
cdr3_aa: CSVETGSNQPQHF
cdr3_nt: TGCAGCGTGGAGACAGGAAGCAATCAGCCCCAGCATTTT

v_call: TRBV5-8
d_call: TRBD1
j_call: TRBJ1-6
clone_size: few
cdr3_aa: CATMTGQAPYNSPLHF
cdr3_nt: TGTGCCACCATGACAGGGCAGGCCCCCTATAATTCACCCCTCCACTTT

v_call: TRBV24-1
d_call: TRBD1
j_call: TRBJ2-7
clone_size: .
cdr3_aa: CATSDLSNWTGFSYEQYF
cdr3_nt: TGTGCCACCAGTGATTTATCTAACTGGACAGGATTTTCCTACGAGCAGTACTTC

v_call: TRBV5-4
d_call: .
j_call: TRBJ1-1
clone_size: .
cdr3_aa: CASSHLTENTEAFF
cdr3_nt: TGTGCCAGCAGCCATTTAACAGAGAACACTGAAGCTTTCTTT

v_call: TRBV2
d_call: TRBD1
j_call: TRBJ1-1
clone_size: .
cdr3_aa: CASTLDRATEAFF
cdr3_nt: TGTGCCAGCACCCTAGACAGGGCCACTGAAGCTTTCTTT

v_call: TRBV6-5
d_call: .
j_call: TRBJ1-2
clone_size: .
cdr3_aa: CASTPGGGVNYGYTF
cdr3_nt: TGTGCCAGCACCCCCGGCGGCGGAGTTAACTATGGCTACACCTTC

v_call: TRBV25-1
d_call: TRBD1
j_call: TRBJ1-2
clone_size: .
cdr3_aa: CASSEYPGQGLYGYTF
cdr3_nt: TGTGCCAGCAGTGAATATCCGGGACAGGGCCTCTATGGCTACACCTTC